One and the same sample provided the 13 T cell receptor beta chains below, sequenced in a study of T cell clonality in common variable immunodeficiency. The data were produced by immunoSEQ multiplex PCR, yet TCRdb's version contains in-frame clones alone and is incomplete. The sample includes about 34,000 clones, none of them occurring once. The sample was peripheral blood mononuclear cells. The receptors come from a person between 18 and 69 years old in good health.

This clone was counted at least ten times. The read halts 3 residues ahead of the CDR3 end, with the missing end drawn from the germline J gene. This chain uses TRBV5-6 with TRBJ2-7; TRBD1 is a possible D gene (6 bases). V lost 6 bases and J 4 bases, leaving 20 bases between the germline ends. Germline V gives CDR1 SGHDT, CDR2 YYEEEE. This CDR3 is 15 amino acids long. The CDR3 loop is CASNPTGRGGYEQYF. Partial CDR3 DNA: TGTGCCAGCAACCCCACGGGTAGAGGGGGATACGAG.

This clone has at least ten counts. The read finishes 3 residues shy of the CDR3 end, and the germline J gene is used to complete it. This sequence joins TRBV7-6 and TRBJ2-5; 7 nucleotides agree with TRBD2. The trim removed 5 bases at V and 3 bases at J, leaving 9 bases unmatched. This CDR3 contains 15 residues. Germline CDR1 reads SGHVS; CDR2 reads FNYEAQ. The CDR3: CASSPTGLGEETQYF. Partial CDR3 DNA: TGTGCCAGCAGCCCAACCGGACTAGGGGAAGAGACC. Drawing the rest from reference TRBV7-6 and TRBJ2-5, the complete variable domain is GAGVSQSPRYKVTKRGQDVALRCDPISGHVSLYWYRQALGQGPEFLTYFNYEAQQDKSGLPNDRFSAERPEGSISTLTIQRTEQRDSAMYRCASSPTGLGEETQYFGPGTRLLVL.

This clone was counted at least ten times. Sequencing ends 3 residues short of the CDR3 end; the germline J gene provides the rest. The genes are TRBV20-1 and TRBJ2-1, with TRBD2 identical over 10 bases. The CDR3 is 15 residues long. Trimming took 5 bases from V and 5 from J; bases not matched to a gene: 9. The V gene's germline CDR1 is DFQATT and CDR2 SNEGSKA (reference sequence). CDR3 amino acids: CSAYTSGAWDNEQFF. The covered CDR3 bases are TGCAGTGCTTATACTAGCGGGGCCTGGGACAATGAG.

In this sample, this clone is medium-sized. CDR3 sequence: CSAPGTSGRVSYNEQFF. CDR3 bases read: TGCAGTGCCCCGGGGACTAGCGGGAGGGTCTCCTACAATGAG. The V and J genes are TRBV20-1 and TRBJ2-1; 16 positions agree with TRBD2. The read terminates 3 residues ahead of where the CDR3 ends, so the germline J gene completes it. The ends lost 6 bases at V and 0 bases at J; junction bases unmatched: 5. The CDR3 totals 17 residues. Germline-derived CDR1 and CDR2 are DFQATT and SNEGSKA (reference sequence).

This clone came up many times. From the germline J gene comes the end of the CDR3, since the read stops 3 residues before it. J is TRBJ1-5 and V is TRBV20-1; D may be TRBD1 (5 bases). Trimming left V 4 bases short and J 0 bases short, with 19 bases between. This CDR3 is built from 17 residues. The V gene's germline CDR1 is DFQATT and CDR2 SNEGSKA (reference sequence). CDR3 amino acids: CSATQSGDGYSNQPQHF. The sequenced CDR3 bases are TGCAGTGCTACCCAGTCGGGGGACGGATATAGCAATCAGCCC.

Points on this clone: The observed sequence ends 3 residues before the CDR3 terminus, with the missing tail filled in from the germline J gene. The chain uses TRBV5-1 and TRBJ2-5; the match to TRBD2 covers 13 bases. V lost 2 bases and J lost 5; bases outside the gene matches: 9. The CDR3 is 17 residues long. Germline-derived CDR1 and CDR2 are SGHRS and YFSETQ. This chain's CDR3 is CASSFFRTSGRRETQYF. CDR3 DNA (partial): TGCGCCAGCAGCTTCTTCCGGACTAGCGGGAGAAGGGAGACC.

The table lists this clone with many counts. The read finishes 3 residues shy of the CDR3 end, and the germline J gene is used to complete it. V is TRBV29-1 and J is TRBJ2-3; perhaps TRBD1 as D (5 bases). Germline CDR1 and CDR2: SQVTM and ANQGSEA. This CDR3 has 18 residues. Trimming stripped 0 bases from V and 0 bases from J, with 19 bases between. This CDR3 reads CSVEDFGRVGWSTDTQYF. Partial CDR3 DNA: TGCAGCGTTGAAGATTTCGGCAGGGTCGGATGGAGCACAGATACG.

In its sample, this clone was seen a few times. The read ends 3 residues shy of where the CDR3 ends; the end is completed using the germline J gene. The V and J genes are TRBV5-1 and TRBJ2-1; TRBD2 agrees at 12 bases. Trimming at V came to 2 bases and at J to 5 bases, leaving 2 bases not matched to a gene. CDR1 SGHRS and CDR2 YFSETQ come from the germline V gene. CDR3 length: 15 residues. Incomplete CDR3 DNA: TGCGCCAGCAGCTTTCGACTAGCGGGAGACAATGAG. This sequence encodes CASSFRLAGDNE. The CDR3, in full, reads CASSFRLAGDNEQFF.

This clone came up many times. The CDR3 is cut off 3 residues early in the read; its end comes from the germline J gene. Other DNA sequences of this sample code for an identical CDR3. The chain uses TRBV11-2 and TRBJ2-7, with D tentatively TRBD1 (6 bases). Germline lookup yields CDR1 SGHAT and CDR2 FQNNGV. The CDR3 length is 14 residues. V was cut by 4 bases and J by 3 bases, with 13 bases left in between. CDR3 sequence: CASSSGTYSYEQYF. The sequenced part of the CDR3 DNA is TGTGCCAGCAGCTCGGGGACATATAGCTACGAG.

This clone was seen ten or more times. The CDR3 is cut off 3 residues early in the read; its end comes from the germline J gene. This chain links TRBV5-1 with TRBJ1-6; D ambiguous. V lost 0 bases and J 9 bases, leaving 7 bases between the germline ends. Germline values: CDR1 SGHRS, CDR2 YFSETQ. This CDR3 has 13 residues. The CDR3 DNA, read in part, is TGCGCCAGCAGCTTGGGGGCGAGTTCACCC. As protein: CASSLGASSP. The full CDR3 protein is CASSLGASSPLHF.

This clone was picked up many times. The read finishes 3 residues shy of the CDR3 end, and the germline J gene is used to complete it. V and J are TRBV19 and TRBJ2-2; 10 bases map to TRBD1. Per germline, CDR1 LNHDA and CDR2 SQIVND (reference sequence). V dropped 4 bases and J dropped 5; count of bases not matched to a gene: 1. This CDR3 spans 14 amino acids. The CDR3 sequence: CASSRQGATGELFF. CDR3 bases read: TGTGCCAGTAGTAGACAGGGGGCAACCGGGGAG.

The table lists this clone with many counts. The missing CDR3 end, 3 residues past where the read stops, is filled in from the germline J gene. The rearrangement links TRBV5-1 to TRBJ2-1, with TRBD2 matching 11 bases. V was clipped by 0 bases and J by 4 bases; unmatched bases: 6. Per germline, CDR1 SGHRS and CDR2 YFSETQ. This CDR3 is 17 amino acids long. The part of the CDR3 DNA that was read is TGCGCCAGCAGCTTGGAAACTAGCGGGGGCTTATACAATGAG. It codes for CASSLETSGGLYNE. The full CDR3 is CASSLETSGGLYNEQFF.

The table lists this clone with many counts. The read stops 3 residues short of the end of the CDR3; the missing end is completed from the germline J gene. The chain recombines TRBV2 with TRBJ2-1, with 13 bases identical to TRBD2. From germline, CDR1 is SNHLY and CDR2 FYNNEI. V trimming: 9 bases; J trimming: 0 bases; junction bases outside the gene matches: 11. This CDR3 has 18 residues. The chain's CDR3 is CARERTSGGESSYNEQFF. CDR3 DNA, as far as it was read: TGTGCCAGGGAACGAACTAGCGGGGGGGAGAGCTCCTACAATGAG.